This TCR beta chain was identified during a study of blood T cell repertoires in COVID-19. About the study: Samples came from the United States, Italy and Spain, spanning acute and convalescent COVID-19. Sample material is recorded as cDNA or gDNA derived from T cells, B-cell-depleted T cells, or PBMCs.

This CDR3 contains 15 residues. Germline V gene lookup returns CDR1 MNHEY and CDR2 SMNVEV (reference sequence). The junction had 8 bases not matched to a gene; V was cut back by 5 bases and J by 3 bases. Under the authors' procedure: Cell counts per sample came from amplifying reference gene primers. Clones were sequenced by immunoSEQ multiplex PCR, and TCRdb holds only the in-frame ones, with some missing. The V and J calls and clone size come from that table; D and trimming were worked out from the DNA. Of about 75,000 clones listed, 88% were seen once; the top ten hold about 9.6%. Sample: peripheral blood. The receptor comes from a human donor in a cohort sampled during active COVID-19. The chain recombines TRBV27 with TRBJ2-7; 9 nucleotides match TRBD2. The CDR3 spells CASSLTGGRVYEQYF. DNA for the CDR3: TGTGCCAGCAGTCTCACTGGCGGGAGGGTCTACGAGCAGTACTTC.